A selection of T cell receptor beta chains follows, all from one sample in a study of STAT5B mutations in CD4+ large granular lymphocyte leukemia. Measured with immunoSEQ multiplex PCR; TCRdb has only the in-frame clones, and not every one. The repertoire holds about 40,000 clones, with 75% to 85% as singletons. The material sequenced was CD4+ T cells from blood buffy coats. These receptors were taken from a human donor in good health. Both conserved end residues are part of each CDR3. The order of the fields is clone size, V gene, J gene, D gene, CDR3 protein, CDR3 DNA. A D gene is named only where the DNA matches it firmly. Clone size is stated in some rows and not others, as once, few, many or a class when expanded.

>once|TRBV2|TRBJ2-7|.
CASSETGLAYEQYF
TGTGCCAGCAGTGAGACAGGACTAGCCTACGAGCAGTACTTC
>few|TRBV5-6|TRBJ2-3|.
CASSSDQTDTQYF
TGTGCCAGCAGCTCGGATCAGACAGATACGCAGTATTTT
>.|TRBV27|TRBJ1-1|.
CASSFRENTEAFF
TGTGCCAGCAGTTTTCGAGAGAACACTGAAGCTTTCTTT
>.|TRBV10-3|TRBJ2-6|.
CAISESTGHSGANVLTF
TGTGCCATCAGTGAGTCCACAGGCCACTCTGGGGCCAACGTCCTGACTTTC
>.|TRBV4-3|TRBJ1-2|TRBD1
CASSHPLQGDGYTF
TGCGCCAGCAGCCACCCTCTCCAGGGGGATGGCTACACCTTC
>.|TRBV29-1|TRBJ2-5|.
CSVEDYIQETQYF
TGCAGCGTTGAAGATTACATCCAAGAGACCCAGTACTTC
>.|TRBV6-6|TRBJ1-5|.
CASSYQWSRLNQPQHF
TGTGCCAGCAGTTACCAGTGGTCCAGACTTAATCAGCCCCAGCATTTT
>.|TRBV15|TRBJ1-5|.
CATSREKEYWDSGNQPQHF
TGTGCCACCAGCAGAGAAAAAGAGTATTGGGACTCCGGCAATCAGCCCCAGCATTTT
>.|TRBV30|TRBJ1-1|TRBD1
CAWNRGPNTEAFF
TGTGCCTGGAACAGGGGGCCGAACACTGAAGCTTTCTTT
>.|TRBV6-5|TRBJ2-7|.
CASSVQVSYEQYF
TGTGCCAGCAGTGTACAGGTCTCCTACGAGCAGTACTTC
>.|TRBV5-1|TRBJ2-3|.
CASRRGTSEDTQYF
TGCGCCAGCAGACGAGGGACTTCCGAGGACACGCAGTATTTT
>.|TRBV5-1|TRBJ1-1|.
CASSFGPSNTEAFF
TGCGCCAGCAGCTTCGGACCGTCGAACACTGAAGCTTTCTTT
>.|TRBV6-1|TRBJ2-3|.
CASRKLGDTQYF
TGTGCCAGCAGAAAACTTGGAGATACGCAGTATTTT
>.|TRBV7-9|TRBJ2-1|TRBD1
CASSSGTGMSSYNEQFF
TGTGCCAGCAGCTCCGGGACAGGGATGAGCTCCTACAATGAGCAGTTCTTC
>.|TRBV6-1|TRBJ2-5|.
CASSEGTRILVTQYF
TGTGCCAGCAGTGAAGGGACAAGGATTCTCGTGACCCAGTACTTC
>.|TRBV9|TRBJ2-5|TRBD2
CASSVTSGGAQETQYF
TGTGCCAGCAGCGTCACTAGCGGGGGGGCCCAAGAGACCCAGTACTTC
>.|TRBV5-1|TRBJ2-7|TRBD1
CASSFGQGPDEQYF
TGCGCCAGCAGCTTCGGACAGGGTCCAGACGAGCAGTACTTC
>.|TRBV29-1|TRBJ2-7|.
CSVAPGTNYEQYF
TGCAGCGTTGCTCCGGGGACGAACTACGAGCAGTACTTC
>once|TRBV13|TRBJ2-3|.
CASSLVGLEGTTDTQYF
TGTGCCAGCAGCTTAGTAGGGCTAGAGGGAACAACAGATACGCAGTATTTT
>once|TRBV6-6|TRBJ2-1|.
CASSYSRSPYNEQFF
TGTGCCAGCAGTTACTCGAGGTCGCCCTACAATGAGCAGTTCTTC
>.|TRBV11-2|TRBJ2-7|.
CASSYQTSYEQYF
TGTGCCAGCAGCTACCAGACATCCTACGAGCAGTACTTC
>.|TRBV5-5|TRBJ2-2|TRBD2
CASSLAGGTGELFF
TGTGCCAGCAGCTTAGCGGGGGGAACCGGGGAGCTGTTTTTT
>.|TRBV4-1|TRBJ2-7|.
CASSQDLGRAYEQYF
TGCGCCAGCAGCCAAGATCTGGGCAGGGCCTACGAGCAGTACTTC
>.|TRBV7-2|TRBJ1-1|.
CASSLLDRREAFF
TGTGCCAGCAGCTTATTGGATCGCAGGGAAGCTTTCTTT
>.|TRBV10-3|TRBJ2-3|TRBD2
CAINPSGPTDTQYF
TGTGCCATCAACCCTAGCGGGCCCACAGATACGCAGTATTTT
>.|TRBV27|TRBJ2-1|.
CASSLEGTRGEQFF
TGTGCCAGCAGTCTTGAGGGGACCAGGGGTGAGCAGTTCTTC
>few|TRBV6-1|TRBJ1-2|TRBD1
CASTPTGDYGYTF
TGTGCCAGCACCCCGACAGGGGACTATGGCTACACCTTC
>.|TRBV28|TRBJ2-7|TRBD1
CASNPGQGFYEQYF
TGTGCCAGCAATCCGGGACAGGGTTTTTACGAGCAGTACTTC
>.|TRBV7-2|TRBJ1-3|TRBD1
CASSSRQGGNTIYF
TGTGCCAGCAGCTCTAGACAGGGGGGAAACACCATATATTTT
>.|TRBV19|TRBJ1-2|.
CASAIGSGLSNYGYTF
TGTGCCAGCGCTATCGGTTCTGGACTTTCTAACTATGGCTACACCTTC
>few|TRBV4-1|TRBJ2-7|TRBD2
CASSQDLAGGSYEQYF
TGCGCCAGCAGCCAAGATCTAGCGGGGGGCTCCTACGAGCAGTACTTC
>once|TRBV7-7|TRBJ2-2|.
CASSSSGVGTGELFF
TGTGCTAGCAGCTCCTCCGGGGTAGGGACCGGGGAGCTGTTTTTT
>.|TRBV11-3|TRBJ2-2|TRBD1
CASSGGTGGSTGELFF
TGTGCCAGCAGCGGGGGGACAGGGGGTTCCACCGGGGAGCTGTTTTTT
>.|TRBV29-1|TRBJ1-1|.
CSVEDGQRFQGGEAFF
TGCAGCGTTGAAGATGGGCAGCGATTCCAGGGTGGTGAAGCTTTCTTT
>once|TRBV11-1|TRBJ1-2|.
CASSIPPVSGYTF
TGTGCCAGCAGCATCCCCCCAGTATCCGGCTACACCTTC
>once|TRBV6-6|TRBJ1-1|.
CASTHGGGFMNTEAFF
TGTGCCAGCACCCACGGGGGGGGGTTCATGAACACTGAAGCTTTCTTT
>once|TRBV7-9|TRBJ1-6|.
CASSSDSGSFGSPLHF
TGTGCCAGCAGTTCGGACAGCGGGTCCTTTGGATCACCCCTCCACTTT
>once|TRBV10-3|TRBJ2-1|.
CAISKSFGYNEQFF
TGTGCCATCAGCAAGAGTTTTGGGTACAATGAGCAGTTCTTC
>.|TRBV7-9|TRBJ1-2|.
CASSPMGEISYGYTF
TGTGCCAGCAGCCCTATGGGGGAGATTTCCTATGGCTACACCTTC
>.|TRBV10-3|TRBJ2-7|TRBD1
CAISESGPRGSYEQYF
TGTGCCATCAGTGAGTCCGGGCCCAGGGGGTCCTACGAGCAGTACTTC
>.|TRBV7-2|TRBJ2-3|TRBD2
CASSSSGRITDTQYF
TGTGCCAGCAGCTCTAGCGGGAGGATCACAGATACGCAGTATTTT
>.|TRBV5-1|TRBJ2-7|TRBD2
CASMASGTSYEQYF
TGCGCCAGCATGGCTAGCGGAACCTCCTACGAGCAGTACTTC
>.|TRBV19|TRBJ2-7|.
CASSIATVSYEQYF
TGTGCCAGTAGTATAGCGACAGTATCCTACGAGCAGTACTTC
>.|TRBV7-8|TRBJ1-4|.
CASSPERGGQAEKLFF
TGTGCCAGCAGCCCCGAACGGGGGGGTCAGGCCGAAAAACTGTTTTTT
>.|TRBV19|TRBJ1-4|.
CASSIGLNEKLFF
TGTGCCAGTAGTATCGGACTTAATGAAAAACTGTTTTTT
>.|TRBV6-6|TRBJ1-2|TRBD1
CASRLIQGEGYTF
TGTGCCAGCAGATTGATACAGGGGGAAGGCTACACCTTC
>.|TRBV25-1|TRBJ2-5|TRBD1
CASVNRGLETQYF
TGTGCCAGCGTTAACAGGGGGCTTGAGACCCAGTACTTC
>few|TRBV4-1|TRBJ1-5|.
CASSQDGSSNQPQHF
TGCGCCAGCAGCCAAGACGGTAGTAGCAATCAGCCCCAGCATTTT
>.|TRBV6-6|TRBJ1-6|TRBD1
CASRGGGAAYNSPLHF
TGTGCCTCTCGTGGAGGGGGCGCAGCGTATAATTCACCCCTCCACTTT
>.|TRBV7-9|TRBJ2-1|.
CASSFLYIRTLPTDEQFF
TGTGCCAGCAGCTTCCTGTATATAAGGACCTTACCGACGGATGAGCAGTTCTTC
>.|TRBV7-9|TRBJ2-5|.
CASSPRGPETQYF
TGTGCCAGCAGCCCGAGGGGCCCAGAGACCCAGTACTTC
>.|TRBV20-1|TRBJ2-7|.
CSASPLYEQYF
TGCAGTGCTAGTCCACTCTACGAGCAGTACTTC
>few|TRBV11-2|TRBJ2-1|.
CASSLEGAAYNEQFF
TGTGCCAGCAGCTTAGAGGGGGCCGCCTACAATGAGCAGTTCTTC
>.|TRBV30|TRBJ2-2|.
CAFIPQGSGELFF
TGTGCCTTCATCCCCCAGGGATCCGGGGAGCTGTTTTTT
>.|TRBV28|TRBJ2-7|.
CAIRSRGDTYEQYF
TGTGCCATCCGTTCGAGGGGGGACACCTACGAGCAGTACTTC